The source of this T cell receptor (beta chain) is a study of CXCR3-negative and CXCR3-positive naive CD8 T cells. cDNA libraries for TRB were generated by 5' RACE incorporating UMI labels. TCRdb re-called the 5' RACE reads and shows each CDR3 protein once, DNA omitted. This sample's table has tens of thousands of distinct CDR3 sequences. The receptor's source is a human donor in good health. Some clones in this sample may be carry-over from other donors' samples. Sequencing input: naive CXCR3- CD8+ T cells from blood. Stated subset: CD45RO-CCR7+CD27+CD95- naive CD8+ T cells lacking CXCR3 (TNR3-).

The CDR3 loop is CSVEDGGQGVTDTQYF. V and J are TRBV29-1 and TRBJ2-3; there is no DNA to check the TCRdb D call of TRBD1. The CDR3 is made up of 16 amino acids. Per the germline V gene, CDR1 is SQVTM and CDR2 is ANQGSEA.